The source of this T cell receptor beta chain is a study of Graves' ophthalmopathy and Graves' hyperthyroidism. The CDR3 covers 20 residues. In germline, CDR1 is KGHDR, CDR2 SFDVKD. Beta-chain TCR CDR3 regions were amplified from RNA transcripts. RT-PCR in the first round used HTBI primers; a second-round multiplex PCR followed. TCRdb re-called the multiplex PCR reads with MiXCR, one entry per CDR3 protein. The table has 600,000 to 700,000 distinct CDR3 sequences, 35% to 45% seen once. Study findings and constraints: The authors also found most expanded thyroid clonotypes above 0.001 frequency in blood.

As regards this clonotype: Its antigen remains unknown. The junction departs from germline at one end; a sequencing error may be responsible.

The clonotype originates from an adult man with Graves' ophthalmopathy. The sample comprised peripheral blood. The rearrangement links TRBV24-1 to TRBJ1-5, with D possibly being TRBD1 (6 bases). CDR3 sequence: CATGDLVTWGLQGLNQPQHF. DNA of the CDR3: TGTGCCACCGGTGATTTGGTCACGTGGGGCCTACAGGGACTAAATCAGCCCCAGCATTTT.